The sequence of this T cell receptor beta chain was determined in a study of regulatory T cells in long-lasting Graves disease. Study-wide context: New Graves' disease cases had less than 3 months of antithyroid drugs.

Libraries of TCR beta came from iRepertoire HTBI primers plus Arm-PCR of CDR3 regions. TCRdb independently ran MiXCR on the multiplex PCR reads; one entry per CDR3 protein. The data hold under 700,000 distinct CDR3 sequences, with about 16% observed a single time. As for time point: newly diagnosed GD, antithyroid drugs for less than 3 months. PBMC RNA served as the TCR library source. Germline V lookup: CDR1 MDHEN, CDR2 SYDVKM. Trimming removed 6 bases from V and 6 bases from J, with 9 bases in between. The CDR3 totals 11 residues. At least ten counts were recorded for this clonotype. This sample was shared with a second study, whose subject was T cells in Graves' hyperthyroidism and ophthalmopathy. That study adds: The definition of stable Graves' hyperthyroidism was no ophthalmopathy progression within 18 months. RT-PCR in the first round (using the HTBI primer set) targeted the TCR CDR3.

This TCR came from a woman aged 35 to 60 with Graves disease. The sample consisted of peripheral blood mononuclear cells (PBMCs), taken at new diagnosis, from a patient treated with antithyroid drugs. The chain recombines TRBV28 with TRBJ2-7; D unresolved. The CDR3 reads CASSHRVEQYF. CDR3 in DNA: TGTGCCAGCAGCCACCGGGTCGAGCAGTACTTC. The full variable domain, completed using reference TRBV28 and TRBJ2-7, is DVKVTQSSRYLVKRTGEKVFLECVQDMDHENMFWYRQDPGLGLRLIYFSYDVKMKEKGDIPEGYSVSREKKERFSLILESASTNQTSMYLCASSHRVEQYFGPGTRLTVT.